The 27 T cell receptor beta chains listed next were all sequenced from one sample in a study of blood T cell repertoires in COVID-19. Sequencing was performed with immunoSEQ multiplex PCR; in TCRdb, only in-frame clones are kept and a portion is missing. In the table there are some 260,000 clones, approximately 79% of which are singletons. The sequencing sample was made of PBMCs or T cells enriched from blood (not recorded which). The receptors were sampled from a man between 25 and 39 years old with acute COVID-19.

V and J are TRBV5-4 and TRBJ2-1, with 9 bases lining up with TRBD2. V lost 2 bases, J lost 11 bases, and 8 bases stayed unmatched. CDR1 is SGHNT, CDR2 YYREEE, per germline (reference sequence). The CDR3 spans 14 residues. The CDR3, as DNA: TGTGCCAGCAGCTTAGCGGGAGGCCAGCAGAAGCAGTTCTTC. Protein: CASSLAGGQQKQFF.

This clone was recorded once. This chain links TRBV10-3 with TRBJ1-4; 8 bases are a match to TRBD1. Germline lookup yields CDR1 ENHRY and CDR2 SYGVKD. The ends lost 2 bases at V and 8 bases at J; junction bases unmatched: 4. The length of the CDR3 is 14 residues. The CDR3 sequence is CAISEGQGGEKLFF. CDR3 DNA sequence: TGTGCCATCAGTGAGGGACAGGGAGGAGAAAAACTGTTTTTT.

The chain carries TRBV24-1 and TRBJ1-1; TRBD1 is a possible D gene (5 bases). The V gene lost 4 bases and the J gene lost 13 bases, with 24 bases spanning the gap. The CDR3 length is 15 residues. Germline CDR1 and CDR2: KGHDR and SFDVKD. CDR3 sequence reads: CATSELSTDRSRVFF. The CDR3 DNA follows: TGTGCCACCAGTGAGCTCTCGACCGATCGGAGCAGGGTTTTCTTT.

The chain couples TRBV19 to TRBJ2-2, with D possibly matching TRBD1 (6 bases). From germline, CDR1 is LNHDA and CDR2 SQIVND (reference sequence). The CDR3 runs 15 residues. Trimming left V 1 base short and J 4 bases short, with 10 bases between. Here the CDR3 reads CASSIGVGGTGELFF. The CDR3 nucleotides read TGTGCCAGTAGTATAGGAGTAGGGGGCACCGGGGAGCTGTTTTTT.

The gene calls are TRBV4-3 and TRBJ1-2; no definite D call. Germline assignment: CDR1 LGHNA and CDR2 YSLEER. This CDR3 contains 14 residues. The V gene lost 2 bases and the J gene lost 4 bases, with 11 bases spanning the gap. CDR3 sequence: CASSQPGSIYGYTF. CDR3 DNA sequence: TGCGCCAGCAGCCAACCCGGGTCTATCTATGGCTACACCTTC.

This chain's CDR3 is CASSPPRQATDTQYF. The DNA of the CDR3 is TGTGCCAGCTCACCGCCCCGTCAAGCCACAGATACGCAGTATTTT. V is TRBV18 and J is TRBJ2-3; D gene uncertain. The ends were cut back, 3 bases at V and 2 bases at J, with 12 bases in the middle. Germline CDR1 is KGHSH and CDR2 is LQKENI. CDR3 length: 15 residues. The whole variable domain, filled in from reference TRBV18 and TRBJ2-3, reads NAGVMQNPRHLVRRRGQEARLRCSPMKGHSHVYWYRQLPEEGLKFMVYLQKENIIDESGMPKERFSAEFPKEGPSILRIQQVVRGDSAAYFCASSPPRQATDTQYFGPGTRLTVL.

The chain combines TRBV6-5 with TRBJ2-1; D gene ambiguous. Looked up from germline, CDR1 is MNHEY and CDR2 is SVGAGI. There are 13 residues in the CDR3. Trimming removed 0 bases from V and 5 bases from J, with 5 bases in between. Written as DNA, the CDR3 is TGTGCCAGCAGTTACTCACTGAACAATGAGCAGTTCTTC. Protein sequence: CASSYSLNNEQFF.

The V gene is TRBV3-1 (or the pseudogene TRBV3-2), the J gene TRBJ1-1, with D perhaps TRBD1 (6 bases). The CDR3 runs to 13 residues. V was pared by 4 bases and J by 3 bases, with 9 bases between. Germline V gives CDR1 LGHDT, CDR2 YNNKEL (reference sequence). CDR3 DNA sequence: TGTGCCAGCAGCCCGCAGGGGTACACTGAAGCTTTCTTT. As protein: CASSPQGYTEAFF.

The rearrangement uses TRBV5-6 and TRBJ1-4; 8 positions match TRBD1. The germline gives CDR1 SGHDT, CDR2 YYEEEE. Trimming took 0 bases from V and 8 from J; bases not matched to a gene: 6. The CDR3 sequence is 15 residues long. The CDR3 protein is CASSLVGTGNEKLFF. For the CDR3, the DNA is TGTGCCAGCAGCTTGGTAGGGACAGGAAACGAAAAACTGTTTTTT.

The chain combines TRBV25-1 with TRBJ2-1; weak D call: TRBD2 (6 bases). The V end was cut by 7 bases, the J end by 0 bases, with 16 bases between. This CDR3 contains 16 residues. CDR1 MGHDK and CDR2 SYGVNS come from the germline V gene. CDR3 residues: CASTSSRGSSYNEQFF. The CDR3 DNA follows: TGTGCCAGCACCTCTTCCCGGGGGAGCTCCTACAATGAGCAGTTCTTC.

The V and J genes are TRBV15 and TRBJ2-1; D possibly corresponds to TRBD1 (5 bases). V was shortened by 0 bases and J by 2 bases, with 14 bases between the two germline ends. CDR3 size: 17 residues. CDR1 and CDR2 from the germline V gene are LNHNV and YYDKDF (reference sequence). The CDR3 bases are TGTGCCACCAGCAGAGATGGTTGGCAGGGCCCCTACAATGAGCAGTTCTTC. Its protein is CATSRDGWQGPYNEQFF. The variable domain in full, completed from reference TRBV15 and TRBJ2-1, reads DAMVIQNPRYQVTQFGKPVTLSCSQTLNHNVMYWYQQKSSQAPKLLFHYYDKDFNNEADTPDNFQSRRPNTSFCFLDIRSPGLGDTAMYLCATSRDGWQGPYNEQFFGPGTRLTVL.

This chain uses TRBV5-6 with TRBJ1-6; 7 positions match TRBD1. The CDR3 has 16 residues. Trimming cost V 3 bases and J 7 bases; bases outside gene matches: 10. CDR1 is SGHDT, CDR2 YYEEEE, per germline. In DNA form, the CDR3 reads TGTGCCAGCAGCTCTTACGATAAGGGACAGAATTCACCCCTCCACTTT. It codes for CASSSYDKGQNSPLHF.

V usage is TRBV7-6 and J usage is TRBJ1-1; D possibly corresponds to TRBD1 (6 bases). Trimming removed 0 bases at V and 5 bases at J, with 7 bases between. Germline V lookup: CDR1 SGHVS, CDR2 FNYEAQ. The CDR3 is made up of 13 amino acids. CDR3 residues: CASSLATGTEAFF. CDR3 coding DNA: TGTGCCAGCAGCTTAGCAACAGGGACTGAAGCTTTCTTT.

This clone was detected only once. J is TRBJ1-1 and V is TRBV29-1; 9 nucleotides line up with TRBD1. The germline V gene has CDR1 SQVTM and CDR2 ANQGSEA. This CDR3 comprises 13 residues. The CDR3 DNA reads as TGCGGATCCACAGGGGGCGCGGCGACTGAAGCTTTCTTT. Residues: CGSTGGAATEAFF.

This clone was recorded once. The chain recombines TRBV6-1 with TRBJ1-6; TRBD1 matches 8 bases. The CDR3 consists of 16 residues. Germline trimming cut 1 base from V and 8 bases from J; bases unmatched to any gene: 7. From germline, CDR1 is MNHNS and CDR2 SASEGT. In DNA form, the CDR3 reads TGTGCCAGCAGTGAAGAGTGGACAGGGATTCATTCACCCCTCCACTTT. This codes for CASSEEWTGIHSPLHF.

The chain carries TRBV7-9 and TRBJ1-5, with D possibly TRBD1 on 5 matching bases. Looked up from germline, CDR1 is SEHNR and CDR2 is FQNEAQ (reference sequence). The CDR3 runs 19 residues. The V gene lost 5 bases and the J gene lost 7 bases, with 30 bases spanning the gap. The CDR3 nucleotides are TGTGCCAGCAGCGATCTTATTCAGATCTACAGGCCCCAGGTACAGCCCCAGCATTTT. Its protein product is CASSDLIQIYRPQVQPQHF.

The chain carries TRBV10-1 and TRBJ1-1; 7 nucleotides agree with TRBD1. Germline CDR1 WNHNN, CDR2 SYGVQD (reference sequence). The CDR3 sequence is 15 residues long. The V gene end was trimmed by 8 bases and the J gene end by 0 bases; junction bases not matched to a gene: 9. The chain's CDR3 is CASGPGTALNTEAFF. The CDR3 bases are TGCGCCAGCGGACCCGGGACAGCGCTGAACACTGAAGCTTTCTTT.

V and J are TRBV27 and TRBJ1-4; D might be TRBD1 (6 bases). Trimming took off 8 bases at V and 8 bases at J, with 15 bases between the two ends. The length of the CDR3 is 13 residues. Germline-derived CDR1 and CDR2 are MNHEY and SMNVEV (reference sequence). CDR3 sequence (DNA): TGTGCCAGCCCACGAGGGGGTAAGGAAAAACTGTTTTTT. Encoded protein: CASPRGGKEKLFF. Using reference TRBV27 and TRBJ1-4 for the parts outside the CDR3, the full variable domain is EAQVTQNPRYLITVTGKKLTVTCSQNMNHEYMSWYRQDPGLGLRQIYYSMNVEVTDKGDVPEGYKVSRKEKRNFPLILESPSPNQTSLYFCASPRGGKEKLFFGSGTQLSVL.

CDR3 sequence reads: CASGLPDGGGSYNEQFF. The CDR3 bases are TGTGCTAGTGGTTTGCCTGACGGGGGAGGCTCCTACAATGAGCAGTTCTTC. The chain joins TRBV12-5 to TRBJ2-1, with a possible D match to TRBD2 (6 bases). Trimming stripped 2 bases from V and 0 bases from J, with 14 bases between. The CDR3 contains 17 residues. Germline CDR1 is LGHNT and CDR2 is FRNRAP. The full variable domain, completed using reference TRBV12-5 and TRBJ2-1, is DARVTQTPRHKVTEMGQEVTMRCQPILGHNTVFWYRQTMMQGLELLAYFRNRAPLDDSGMPKDRFSAEMPDATLATLKIQPSEPRDSAVYFCASGLPDGGGSYNEQFFGPGTRLTVL.

The chain couples TRBV12-3 or TRBV12-4 to TRBJ1-6, with D maybe TRBD1 (5 bases). The CDR3 is made up of 13 amino acids. The CDR3 DNA is TGTGCAATCAAAGGGGTAGGGAATTCACCCCTCCACTTT. It encodes CAIKGVGNSPLHF.

V usage is TRBV29-1 and J usage is TRBJ2-2; D may be TRBD1 (8 bases). The CDR3 length is 14 residues. Germline CDR1 and CDR2: SQVTM and ANQGSEA. The V end was cut by 8 bases, the J end by 3 bases, with 16 bases between. The CDR3 sequence is CSTRQGRDTGELFF. As DNA, the CDR3 is TGCAGCACCCGACAGGGGAGGGACACCGGGGAGCTGTTTTTT.

Turning to this clone: Mismatch with germline at one junction end may stem from a read error. The V and J genes are TRBV29-1 and TRBJ1-4, with 7 positions matching TRBD1. The CDR3 spans 13 residues. From germline, CDR1 is SQVTM and CDR2 ANQGSEA. The CDR3 reads CSVEEQQGKKLFF. The CDR3 coding sequence is TGCAGCGTGGAAGAACAACAGGGGAAAAAACTGTTTTTT.

This sequence joins TRBV21-1 and TRBJ2-1; the D call TRBD2 from the table was never checked on the DNA. TRBV21-1 is shown as a pseudogene. CDR3 length: 17 amino acids. Written as DNA, the CDR3 is TGTGCCAGGACTAGCGGGGTTTTCCCTAGCTCCTACAATGAGCAGTTCTTC. Its translation: CARTSGVFPSSYNEQFF.

The rearrangement uses TRBV19 and TRBJ2-1; D unclear. V was pared by 6 bases and J by 0 bases, with 12 bases between. Per germline, CDR1 LNHDA and CDR2 SQIVND (reference sequence). The CDR3 totals 15 residues. The CDR3 DNA reads TGTGCCAGTAGCACTAATTCCATCTCCTACAATGAGCAGTTCTTC. Amino acids: CASSTNSISYNEQFF.

The genes are TRBV21-1 and TRBJ1-1; TRBD1 reflects the table's D call only, with no check against the DNA. TRBV21-1 is a recognized pseudogene. The CDR3 extends over 13 amino acids. In DNA form, the CDR3 reads TGTGCCAGTTCCGGGACAGGGAGGACTGAAGCTTTCTTT. Residues: CASSGTGRTEAFF.

This clone was seen a few times. The chain recombines TRBV5-6 with TRBJ2-2, with D hard to call. Germline-derived CDR1 and CDR2 are SGHDT and YYEEEE. There are 14 residues in the CDR3. V was pared by 0 bases and J by 3 bases, with 6 bases between. The CDR3 DNA reads as TGTGCCAGCAGCTTGGGCCAGTACACCGGGGAGCTGTTTTTT. It specifies CASSLGQYTGELFF.

Many counts were recorded for this clone. The V gene is TRBV6-4, the J gene TRBJ2-2, with 13 nucleotides matching TRBD2. Germline CDR1 and CDR2: MRHNA and SNTAGT. This CDR3 has 15 residues. The V segment lost 5 bases and the J segment 6 bases; nucleotides outside the gene matches: 3. The CDR3 bases are TGTGCCAGCAGTCCCGGACTAGCGGGAGCCGGGGAGCTGTTTTTT. It yields the protein CASSPGLAGAGELFF.